The source of this T cell receptor (beta chain) is a study of blood T cell repertoires in COVID-19. Assay: immunoSEQ multiplex PCR; the TCRdb copy retains only in-frame clones and omits some. The profile shows 200,000 or so clones, roughly 80% of them singletons. CDR3 length: 16 amino acids. From germline, CDR1 is MDHEN and CDR2 SYDVKM. Trimming cost V 3 bases and J 0 bases, with 12 bases left between them. The sequencing sample was made of peripheral blood. The clonotype comes from a man aged 60-69 years with active or convalescent COVID-19. This chain links TRBV28 with TRBJ1-3; D perhaps matches TRBD1 (5 bases). This CDR3 reads CASSFRALSSGNTIYF. CDR3 nucleotide sequence: TGTGCCAGCAGTTTCAGGGCCCTATCCTCTGGAAACACCATATATTTT.